The 15 T cell receptor beta chains in this list originate from one sample, sequenced in a study of T cells in localized non-small cell lung cancer (dated by TCRdb to 2018 to 2021). Libraries were made using the immunoSEQ multiplex PCR assay. TCRdb took over this immuneACCESS table, retaining in-frame rearrangements with V and J assigned. Such tables are incomplete; in checked studies, under half of the missing clones stem from an unresolved V gene, and the remainder is unexplained. The table for this sample lists around 100,000 clones; approximately 88% of them were counted only once. The ten largest account for more than 14% of the sample. Sequenced material: peripheral blood, taken before any cancer treatment. Receptors were obtained from a man aged 40 to 70 with stage I squamous cell lung carcinoma.

The chain couples TRBV25-1 to TRBJ1-2, with 8 bases aligning to TRBD1. The V segment lost 4 bases and the J segment 4 bases; nucleotides outside the gene matches: 5. CDR1 is MGHDK, CDR2 SYGVNS, per germline. The CDR3 length is 14 residues. CDR3 amino acids: CASSVAGTGYGYTF. The CDR3 DNA sequence: TGTGCCAGCAGTGTGGCCGGGACAGGCTATGGCTACACCTTC.

The chain uses TRBV30 and TRBJ1-1; D is undetermined. V was trimmed by 2 bases and J by 6 bases, leaving 7 bases between them. Germline V lookup: CDR1 GTSNPN, CDR2 SVGIG (reference sequence). The CDR3 spans 11 residues. The CDR3: CAWSPGSEAFF. In nucleotides, the CDR3 is TGTGCCTGGAGTCCCGGATCTGAAGCTTTCTTT. Looking up the rest from reference TRBV30 and TRBJ1-1 gives the full variable domain: SQTIHQWPATLVQPVGSPLSLECTVEGTSNPNLYWYRQAAGRGLQLLFYSVGIGQISSEVPQNLSASRPQDRQFILSSKKLLLSDSGFYLCAWSPGSEAFFGQGTRLTVV.

This chain links TRBV6-1 with TRBJ1-1, with D perhaps matching TRBD1 (6 bases). Germline CDR1 reads MNHNS; CDR2 reads SASEGT. CDR3 length equals 14 residues. Trimming cost V 4 bases and J 2 bases, with 11 bases left between them. This CDR3 reads CASSGGQINTEAFF. The DNA for the CDR3 is TGTGCCAGCAGTGGAGGACAGATTAACACTGAAGCTTTCTTT.

This clone appeared a single time. This chain links TRBV5-1 with TRBJ2-5, with TRBD2 matching over 7 bases. The CDR3 consists of 14 residues. Losses at the gene ends were 5 bases for V and 3 bases for J; bases not matched to a gene: 7. Germline V CDR1 and CDR2: SGHRS, YFSETQ. The CDR3 sequence: CASSENSGKETQYF. DNA of the CDR3: TGCGCCAGCAGTGAGAACAGCGGGAAAGAGACCCAGTACTTC. The whole variable domain, remainder taken from reference TRBV5-1 and TRBJ2-5, is KAGVTQTPRYLIKTRGQQVTLSCSPISGHRSVSWYQQTPGQGLQFLFEYFSETQRNKGNFPGRFSGRQFSNSRSEMNVSTLELGDSALYLCASSENSGKETQYFGPGTRLLVL.

This chain uses TRBV7-6 with TRBJ2-5; 7 positions agree with TRBD1. J gave up 1 base and V 5 bases, and 4 bases lay outside the gene matches. Looked up from germline, CDR1 is SGHVS and CDR2 is FNYEAQ. This CDR3 has 14 amino acids. CDR3 residues: CASSARDSQETQYF. The CDR3 DNA reads TGTGCCAGCAGCGCCAGGGACAGCCAAGAGACCCAGTACTTC.

This chain connects TRBV4-3 to TRBJ2-5; tentative D call: TRBD2 (5 bases). Trimming took off 0 bases at V and 5 bases at J, with 7 bases between the two ends. This CDR3 comprises 13 residues. The germline gives CDR1 LGHNA, CDR2 YSLEER. CDR3 DNA sequence: TGCGCCAGCAGCCAAGATAGGAGGGAGACCCAGTACTTC. Amino acids: CASSQDRRETQYF.

The chain recombines TRBV6-5 with TRBJ2-5, with D uncertain. V lost 2 bases and J lost 5, with 3 bases in between. Germline CDR1 and CDR2: MNHEY and SVGAGI. This CDR3 is 11 amino acids long. CDR3 in amino acids: CASSYMETQYF. Written as DNA, the CDR3 is TGTGCCAGCAGTTACATGGAGACCCAGTACTTC.

The V call is TRBV5-4, the J call TRBJ1-2, with D perhaps matching TRBD1 (5 bases). V shed 3 bases and J shed 0 bases, with 12 bases lying between them. Germline V gene sequence: CDR1 SGHNT, CDR2 YYREEE (reference sequence). The CDR3 consists of 15 residues. The chain's CDR3 is CASSSSQGSNYGYTF. CDR3 in DNA: TGTGCCAGCAGCTCCAGTCAGGGATCTAACTATGGCTACACCTTC. The entire variable domain, with the rest obtained from reference TRBV5-4 and TRBJ1-2, is as follows: ETGVTQSPTHLIKTRGQQVTLRCSSQSGHNTVSWYQQALGQGPQFIFQYYREEENGRGNFPPRFSGLQFPNYSSELNVNALELDDSALYLCASSSSQGSNYGYTFGSGTRLTVV.

The chain employs TRBV28 and TRBJ1-2; D is possibly TRBD1 (5 bases). The germline V and J ends were trimmed by 4 bases and 7 bases, with 13 bases remaining between them. The CDR3 has 13 residues. In germline, CDR1 is MDHEN, CDR2 SYDVKM. CDR3 residues: CASSSREVIGYTF. CDR3 bases: TGTGCCAGCAGTTCCAGGGAGGTTATTGGCTACACCTTC.

The V and J genes are TRBV5-1 and TRBJ1-4; tentatively, D is TRBD1 (6 bases). CDR3 length: 14 residues. Trimming took 4 bases from V and 3 from J, leaving 10 bases between them. Germline-derived CDR1 and CDR2 are SGHRS and YFSETQ. The CDR3 loop is CASSQQGANEKLFF. DNA for the CDR3: TGCGCCAGCAGCCAACAGGGAGCTAATGAAAAACTGTTTTTT.

CDR3 DNA sequence: TGTGCCAGCAGTCTGGACAGGTACAACACTGAAGCTTTCTTT. Translated: CASSLDRYNTEAFF. The chain links TRBV6-5 to TRBJ1-1, with TRBD1 matching 7 bases. Germline CDR1 is MNHEY and CDR2 is SVGAGI. The CDR3 is 14 amino acids. V shed 5 bases and J 2 bases; nucleotides not matched to a gene: 5.

This chain links TRBV7-6 with TRBJ1-5, with no clear D. The CDR3 is 15 amino acids. The V gene's germline CDR1 is SGHVS and CDR2 FNYEAQ. The germline V and J ends were trimmed by 5 bases and 2 bases, with 13 bases remaining between them. The CDR3 DNA reads TGTGCCAGCAGCCAGGATGGGGAACGCAATCAGCCCCAGCATTTT. Translated, it gives CASSQDGERNQPQHF.

The chain has TRBV11-2 and TRBJ2-1, with no clear D. This CDR3 region has 14 residues. Germline V lookup: CDR1 SGHAT, CDR2 FQNNGV. V gave up 1 base and J gave up 0 bases, with 4 bases separating them. Here the CDR3 reads CASSLVSSYNEQFF. The CDR3, as DNA: TGTGCCAGCAGCTTAGTAAGCTCCTACAATGAGCAGTTCTTC.

The V call is TRBV5-4, the J call TRBJ1-1; the match to TRBD1 covers 12 bases. CDR1 SGHNT and CDR2 YYREEE come from the germline V gene (reference sequence). CDR3 length equals 17 residues. J gave up 4 bases and V 0 bases, and 7 bases lay outside the gene matches. CDR3 loop: CASSLGDRGRVGTEAFF. The CDR3 DNA sequence: TGTGCCAGCAGCTTGGGGGACAGGGGGCGCGTAGGCACTGAAGCTTTCTTT.

This sequence joins TRBV28 and TRBJ1-4, with TRBD1 matching over 8 bases. CDR3 size: 20 residues. Germline lookup yields CDR1 MDHEN and CDR2 SYDVKM. Trimming at V came to 4 bases and at J to 0 bases, leaving 16 bases not matched to a gene. CDR3: CASSSSARTGKGATNEKLFF. The CDR3 DNA is TGTGCCAGCAGTTCCTCTGCTCGGACAGGGAAAGGAGCAACTAATGAAAAACTGTTTTTT.